A single sample gave rise to the 7 T cell receptor beta chains below, sequenced in a study of blood T cells in healthy people across ages (dated by TCRdb to the mid-2010s). Libraries were built with 5' RACE. TCRdb records Illumina HiSeq 2500 as the sequencer. A second PCR of about 6 to 12 cycles was performed with a sample-barcoded 5' primer and a J-beta primer mix. TCRdb ran its own pipeline on the public reads, namely fastp trimming at Q25 and MiXCR clone calling, and kept in-frame beta chains. Each entry merges the rows of one CDR3 protein and shows their most common DNA and genes. The sample table contains about 1,500,000 distinct CDR3 sequences; only one count was recorded for around 39% of them. 7.9% of the sample is in the top ten clones. The sequenced sample consisted of blood. The receptors were sampled from a woman aged 18-35 years in good health.

This clonotype showed up many times. The chain joins TRBV6-5 to TRBJ2-4; TRBD1 matches at 9 bases. Germline V CDR1 and CDR2: MNHEY, SVGAGI. The V and J ends lost 6 bases and 3 bases, in that order; junction bases with no gene match: 3. This CDR3 contains 14 residues. The CDR3 DNA reads TGTGCCAGCAGGCTGGGACAGGGCAAAAACATTCAGTACTTC. It codes for CASRLGQGKNIQYF.

The chain is built from TRBV10-3 and TRBJ2-1; 7 nucleotides agree with TRBD2. Trimming cost V 1 base and J 5 bases; bases outside gene matches: 20. Germline-derived CDR1 and CDR2 are ENHRY and SYGVKD. The CDR3 extends over 20 amino acids. CDR3 sequence: CAISEYTVWTGGTDHNEQFF. For the CDR3, the DNA is TGTGCCATCAGTGAGTACACGGTGTGGACGGGAGGCACCGACCACAATGAGCAGTTCTTC.

The rearrangement links TRBV6-1 to TRBJ2-1, with unresolved D. The CDR3 extends over 11 amino acids. Deletions cut 7 bases from V and 9 bases from J, with 10 bases between. Germline CDR1 and CDR2: MNHNS and SASEGT. The CDR3 loop reads CASIQLGEQFF. CDR3 nucleotide sequence: TGTGCCAGCATACAGTTGGGTGAGCAGTTCTTC.

The V call is TRBV10-3, the J call TRBJ2-7, with D maybe TRBD2 (6 bases). The CDR3 is 14 amino acids. The V gene's germline CDR1 is ENHRY and CDR2 SYGVKD. V lost 11 bases and J 0 bases, leaving 17 bases between the germline ends. The CDR3 loop is CAAAQAGYSYEQYF. DNA of the CDR3: TGTGCCGCCGCCCAAGCGGGTTACTCCTACGAGCAGTACTTC.

This clonotype has only a few counts. The chain recombines TRBV29-1 with TRBJ1-1; D is possibly TRBD1 (5 bases). Germline lookup yields CDR1 SQVTM and CDR2 ANQGSEA. Trimming cost V 3 bases and J 3 bases, with 11 bases left between them. This CDR3 is built from 13 residues. CDR3 coding DNA: TGCAGCGTTGATTTCGGGGGGGACACTGAAGCTTTCTTT. This codes for CSVDFGGDTEAFF.

Many counts were recorded for this clonotype. The chain carries TRBV4-1 and TRBJ2-1, with 11 bases that match TRBD2. Germline V lookup: CDR1 MGHRA, CDR2 YSYEKL. V lost 0 bases, J lost 1 base, and 11 bases stayed unmatched. The CDR3 covers 20 residues. The CDR3 reads CASSQDLAGGHHPSYNEQFF. The DNA for the CDR3 is TGCGCCAGCAGCCAAGATCTAGCGGGGGGCCACCATCCGTCCTACAATGAGCAGTTCTTC.

This clonotype showed up just a few times. V gene TRBV6-1 combines with J gene TRBJ2-6; possible D gene TRBD1, 6 bases. Germline CDR1 reads MNHNS; CDR2 reads SASEGT. This CDR3 has 15 amino acids. Trimming pared 6 bases from V and 0 bases from J, leaving 9 bases between. This CDR3 is CASRGQTSGANVLTF. For the CDR3, the DNA is TGTGCCAGCAGAGGACAGACCTCTGGGGCCAACGTCCTGACTTTC.